This T cell receptor (beta chain) was obtained from a study of T cell responses to AZD1222 COVID-19 vaccine (dated by TCRdb to 2020 to 2022). Concerning the study at large: Because spike-specific TCR depth and breadth did not differ between the two schedules, AZD1222 recipients who got a second dose at roughly 4 weeks were pooled with those who got a second dose at roughly 12 weeks. TCR sequencing was performed for fewer than 250 trial participants, of whom some 200 were given two doses of AZD1222 and some 25 were given two doses of MenACWY control vaccine. Trial participants were enrolled by age into subgroups of 18-55, 56-69 and 70-plus years, and approximately 150, 30 and 60 TCR-sequenced participants, respectively, were included in these subgroups. The paper as a whole reports these results and caveats: Reportedly, close to half of the unique spike-specific TCRs recognized epitopes lying outside the regions that are mutated in the B.1.351 and B.1.1.7 variants. Participants were mostly white British, with more females than males. The authors suggested clonal diversity may have been underestimated. Conclusions about previously exposed vaccinees were limited because only six AZD1222 recipients were SARS-CoV-2 seropositive at baseline. The 56-69-year group was small, and its depth increase did not reach significance, likely because of low power. Vaccine-associated CD4 TCRs spanned the whole spike protein, with dominant responses in regions 160-218 and 743-854. Spike-specific TCR breadth and depth rose significantly after two AZD1222 doses compared with day 0 and with MenACWY recipients. No day 14 peak-response samples were available, so repertoires were characterized only after the peak T cell response.

Comment on this clone: Its specific antigen is unknown. No clone much larger than this one lies a single base away; base qualities are absent.

The time point label of this sample denotes: baseline before first vaccination. The vaccinee samples were drawn from two UK trials, COV001 and COV002, one of which was a single-blind randomized controlled phase 2/3 trial testing AZD1222 (ChAdOx1 nCoV-19) in healthy adults. For TCRbeta chain sequencing, PBMC samples from trial participants were taken at day 0 and at day 28 after the second dose. The CDR3 regions of human TCRbeta chains were subjected to immunosequencing. The source study handled its data this way. Repertoire TCRs were matched against a reference library of SARS-CoV-2-specific TCRs generated with the MIRA antigen-specificity platform. Breadth was defined as the fraction of unique TCRs that were SARS-CoV-2-associated, and depth was defined as the fraction of total T cells that were SARS-CoV-2-associated. Using the MIRA data, each spike-specific TCR was mapped to the spike region that the TCR reacts to and placed in a CD4 or CD8 class. Log10-transformed breadth and depth values were compared by one-way ANOVA with Sidak's multiple comparisons tests. TCRdb carries this immuneACCESS record with in-frame sequences only. Its versions omit some clonotypes, under half of them owing to an unresolved V gene in the studies checked, with the rest unexplained. The V and J calls and clone size are taken from that table; D and trimming were inferred from the DNA. The sample has about 120,000 clones on record, 80% to 90% of them singletons. Clones ranked in the top ten supply about 3.1% of the sample.

The CDR3 sequence holds 17 residues, the cysteine and phenylalanine included. Only CDR3 DNA remains: 51 bases, in frame from the first base. The V end gives up 1 base and the J end 6 bases, leaving 10 bases in the junction not matched to a gene. The CDR1 and CDR2 encoded by the germline V gene are SGHVS and FQNEAQ. The TCR comes from an adult in good health. The specimen was peripheral blood, collected on day 0 of AZD1222 vaccination. The rearranged chain carries TRBV7-8 and TRBJ2-1; 9 junctional bases match TRBD2. This receptor carries the CDR3 CASSLDSGGTGGNEQFF. DNA sequence: TGTGCCAGCAGCTTAGATAGCGGGGGCACCGGGGGCAATGAGCAGTTCTTC.